The 4 T cell receptor beta chains presented below share a single source sample, sequenced in a study of blood T cells in healthy people across ages. Using a J-beta primer mix together with a sample-barcoded 5' primer, a second PCR was run for roughly 7 to 11 cycles. TCRdb recomputed calls from the 5' RACE reads with MiXCR, one row per CDR3 protein. Of about a million distinct CDR3 sequences in the sample, around two fifths were seen once. The sample taken for sequencing was blood. Receptor source: a man aged 18 to 29 in good health.

The J gene is TRBJ2-7, the V gene TRBV4-3, with 9 bases aligning to TRBD1. This CDR3 has 21 residues. The germline gives CDR1 LGHNA, CDR2 YSLEER. V shed 1 base, J shed 4 bases, and the junction held 23 bases outside the gene matches. The CDR3 region has the DNA TGCGCCAGCAGCCAAGGTTTTTTGGGACAGGGAAATGCCGATTATCTTTACGAGCAGTACTTC. This translates into CASSQGFLGQGNADYLYEQYF.

Only a few counts were recorded for this clonotype. The chain recombines TRBV13 with TRBJ2-3, with a possible D match to TRBD2 (6 bases). This CDR3 contains 15 residues. CDR1 and CDR2 (germline): PRHDT, FYEKMQ (reference sequence). The V gene lost 5 bases and the J gene lost 7 bases, with 19 bases spanning the gap. Written as DNA, the CDR3 is TGTGCCAGCAGCACCCAGGGAGGATTGCCGAATACGCAGTATTTT. Translated, it gives CASSTQGGLPNTQYF.

The rearrangement links TRBV9 to TRBJ2-1; the D is unclear. V lost 0 bases and J 8 bases, leaving 9 bases between the germline ends. The CDR3 is made up of 13 amino acids. Germline V gene data show CDR1 as SGDLS and CDR2 as YYNGEE. CDR3 nucleotides: TGTGCCAGCAGCGTAGACTCCGCGGATGAGCAGTTCTTC. Translated: CASSVDSADEQFF.

This rearrangement joins TRBV20-1 to TRBJ2-1; tentative D call: TRBD1 (6 bases). CDR1 is DFQATT and CDR2 is SNEGSKA in the germline V gene (reference sequence). V was trimmed by 5 bases and J by 7 bases, leaving 15 bases between them. This CDR3 spans 13 amino acids. For the CDR3, the DNA is TGCAGTGCTGAGGACAGAATTTCTAATGAGCAGTTCTTC. It encodes CSAEDRISNEQFF.